A single sample gave rise to the 29 T cell receptor beta chains below, sequenced in a study of blood T cells in healthy people across ages. Then a second PCR, running about 6 to 11 cycles, was carried out with a sample-barcoded 5' primer and a J-beta primer mix. In TCRdb, the 5' RACE reads were re-called with MiXCR into one record per CDR3 protein. The sample includes hundreds of thousands of distinct CDR3 sequences, roughly 40% seen only once; the top ten take about an eighth. Sequences were obtained from blood. The receptors shown here come from a man between 18 and 29 years old in good health.

In this sample, this clonotype turned up once. The gene calls are TRBV5-1 and TRBJ1-1; D not resolved. V was pared by 4 bases and J by 2 bases, with 15 bases between. CDR1 SGHRS and CDR2 YFSETQ come from the germline V gene. This CDR3 has 15 residues. In nucleotides, the CDR3 is TGCGCCAGCAGCCGCACCCGAAGCTCCAACACTGAAGCTTTCTTT. The encoded protein is CASSRTRSSNTEAFF. The whole variable domain, remainder taken from reference TRBV5-1 and TRBJ1-1, is KAGVTQTPRYLIKTRGQQVTLSCSPISGHRSVSWYQQTPGQGLQFLFEYFSETQRNKGNFPGRFSGRQFSNSRSEMNVSTLELGDSALYLCASSRTRSSNTEAFFGQGTRLTVV.

The chain recombines TRBV20-1 with TRBJ2-5; tentative D call: TRBD2 (5 bases). Trimming removed 3 bases from V and 11 bases from J, with 25 bases in between. CDR1 DFQATT and CDR2 SNEGSKA come from the germline V gene (reference sequence). This CDR3 comprises 15 residues. The CDR3 region is CSARTSGYSYNEQYF. CDR3 nucleotides: TGCAGTGCTAGGACCAGCGGCTACTCCTACAATGAGCAGTACTTC.

The chain carries TRBV3-1 and TRBJ2-5, with D perhaps TRBD2 (7 bases). From germline, CDR1 is LGHDT and CDR2 YNNKEL (reference sequence). The V gene lost 1 base and the J gene lost 5 bases, with 20 bases spanning the gap. CDR3 length: 17 amino acids. The CDR3 spells CASSQGGGGASMETQYF. In nucleotides, the CDR3 is TGTGCCAGCAGCCAAGGTGGAGGGGGGGCGAGTATGGAGACCCAGTACTTC.

This clonotype has a handful of counts. V is TRBV12-3 or TRBV12-4 and J is TRBJ2-5; no definite D call. CDR3 length equals 14 residues. Trimming shortened V by 3 bases and J by 5 bases, and 13 bases separated the two germline ends. The CDR3 coding sequence is TGTGCCAGCAGTTTTGTCGCCGACTGGGAGACCCAGTACTTC. This sequence encodes CASSFVADWETQYF.

The chain recombines TRBV9 with TRBJ2-3, with D possibly TRBD2 on 6 matching bases. CDR1 and CDR2 (germline): SGDLS, YYNGEE. This CDR3 has 15 amino acids. The germline V and J ends were trimmed by 0 bases and 1 base, with 9 bases remaining between them. The CDR3 region is CASSVEASGTDTQYF. CDR3 in DNA: TGTGCCAGCAGCGTAGAGGCTAGCGGCACAGATACGCAGTATTTT.

Points on this clonotype: One end of the junction fails to match germline, which may point to a read error. The chain combines TRBV6-6 with TRBJ2-1; 8 bases are shared with TRBD1. CDR3 size: 15 residues. Per germline, CDR1 MNHNY and CDR2 SVGAGI (reference sequence). CDR3 amino acids: CTSSTTGDGYNEQFF. In DNA, the CDR3 is TGTACCAGCAGTACGACAGGGGATGGCTACAATGAGCAGTTCTTC.

This clonotype was seen a handful of times. The V call is TRBV2, the J call TRBJ2-1; 12 bases are shared with TRBD2. The CDR3 runs to 17 residues. Germline V CDR1 and CDR2: SNHLY, FYNNEI. Trimming removed 0 bases from V and 9 bases from J; junction bases left unmatched: 9. In nucleotides, the CDR3 is TGTGCCAGCAGTGAAGCGCCGGCTAGCGGGGGGGCCCTTGAGCAGTTCTTC. It yields the protein CASSEAPASGGALEQFF.

This clonotype was seen at least ten times. The CDR3 DNA reads TGTGCCAGCAGCCAATATGGGCGGAATGAGCAGTTCTTC. Its protein is CASSQYGRNEQFF. This chain joins TRBV3-1 and TRBJ2-1; D unresolved. Looked up from germline, CDR1 is LGHDT and CDR2 is YNNKEL (reference sequence). The CDR3 sequence is 13 residues long. Trimming took 2 bases from V and 7 from J, leaving 9 bases between them.

This clonotype was seen a handful of times. This sequence joins TRBV5-1 and TRBJ1-1; D gene uncertain. CDR3 length: 13 residues. The V gene's germline CDR1 is SGHRS and CDR2 YFSETQ. The V and J ends lost 0 bases and 6 bases respectively, with 9 bases between them. The DNA for the CDR3 is TGCGCCAGCAGCTTGGCTTTAGGTTCTGAAGCTTTCTTT. Its protein product is CASSLALGSEAFF.

This clonotype appeared many times. At one of its ends the junction is not consistent with the germline gene, which may arise from a read error. This chain links TRBV12-3 or TRBV12-4 with TRBJ2-3; maybe TRBD2 (5 bases). The CDR3 loop spans 17 amino acids. The chain's CDR3 is CATSLLGNCGTGDTQYF. The CDR3 DNA reads TGTGCCACCAGTTTATTAGGGAACTGTGGCACGGGGGATACGCAGTATTTT.

This chain uses TRBV5-1 with TRBJ2-1; TRBD1 matches 10 bases. V lost 0 bases and J lost 9; bases outside the gene matches: 3. Germline values: CDR1 SGHRS, CDR2 YFSETQ. This CDR3 has 14 amino acids. CDR3 in DNA: TGCGCCAGCAGCTTGGGAGGACAGGGGGTTGAGCAGTTCTTC. This translates into CASSLGGQGVEQFF.

This clonotype appeared many times. DNA of the CDR3: TGTGCCAGCAGTTATCTCTCTAACTATGGCTACACCTTC. Translated: CASSYLSNYGYTF. The chain couples TRBV6-6 to TRBJ1-2, with D hard to call. This CDR3 comprises 13 residues. CDR1 and CDR2 (germline): MNHNY, SVGAGI (reference sequence). The V and J ends lost 3 bases and 0 bases respectively, with 5 bases between them.

This clonotype has only a few counts. The V call is TRBV12-3 or TRBV12-4, the J call TRBJ2-3; TRBD2 matches at 8 bases. V gave up 4 bases and J gave up 2 bases; unmatched junction bases: 5. The CDR3 contains 15 residues. This chain's CDR3 is CASSSGGGPTDTQYF. In DNA, the CDR3 is TGTGCCAGCAGTTCGGGCGGGGGGCCCACAGATACGCAGTATTTT.

This chain connects TRBV27 to TRBJ1-4; D is ambiguous. Trimming took off 7 bases at V and 9 bases at J, with 18 bases between the two ends. Germline-derived CDR1 and CDR2 are MNHEY and SMNVEV (reference sequence). The CDR3 has 14 residues. CDR3 sequence: CASKTDGINKKLFF. CDR3 in DNA: TGTGCCAGCAAAACTGACGGAATAAATAAAAAACTGTTTTTT.

This chain uses TRBV27 with TRBJ2-4, with 11 bases fitting TRBD1. Germline trimming cut 5 bases from V and 0 bases from J; bases unmatched to any gene: 15. The CDR3 spans 20 residues. Germline CDR1 is MNHEY and CDR2 is SMNVEV (reference sequence). The CDR3 here is CASSHLRGTGGGIAKNIQYF. CDR3 nucleotide sequence: TGTGCCAGCAGTCACCTAAGGGGGACAGGGGGTGGAATAGCCAAAAACATTCAGTACTTC.

The chain carries TRBV11-2 and TRBJ2-2, with D perhaps matching TRBD2 (5 bases). CDR3 size: 14 residues. CDR1 is SGHAT, CDR2 FQNNGV, per germline. V dropped 4 bases and J dropped 5 bases, with 11 bases sitting between them. The CDR3 coding sequence is TGTGCCAGCAGCTCCCCTCGGAGGACCGGGGAGCTGTTTTTT. Its translation: CASSSPRRTGELFF.

In the case of this clonotype: The junction differs from germline at one of its ends, possibly a read error. The rearrangement uses TRBV3-1 and TRBJ2-4; tentative D call: TRBD1 (6 bases). The J call could be wrong; TRBJ2-7 is a better fit for the DNA end. Germline CDR1 LGHDT, CDR2 YNNKEL (reference sequence). The CDR3 runs 13 residues. CDR3 amino acids: CAISRRGLGEQYF. In nucleotides, the CDR3 is TGTGCCATCAGCCGCAGGGGTTTAGGCGAGCAGTACTTC.

The chain couples TRBV7-2 to TRBJ2-7, with D uncertain. Trimming cost V 0 bases and J 5 bases, with 5 bases left between them. CDR1 is SGHTA, CDR2 FQGNSA, per germline. The CDR3 has 12 amino acids. The CDR3 loop reads CASSLASHEQYF. As DNA, the CDR3 is TGTGCCAGCAGCTTAGCGAGCCACGAGCAGTACTTC.

The J gene is TRBJ1-1, the V gene TRBV21-1. TRBV21-1 is a listed pseudogene. The CDR3 is 13 amino acids. The CDR3 DNA reads TGTGCCAGCAGCAAAGAACGGTCCGCTGAAGCTTTCTTT. This encodes CASSKERSAEAFF.

This clonotype was observed a few times. The V call is TRBV25-1, the J call TRBJ1-1; D unresolved. The CDR3 contains 15 residues. The germline V gene encodes CDR1 MGHDK and CDR2 SYGVNS. V lost 3 bases, J lost 5 bases, and 16 bases lay in between. This CDR3 reads CASSERGSGLTEAFF. Here the CDR3 DNA reads TGTGCCAGCAGTGAGAGAGGGAGCGGATTAACTGAAGCTTTCTTT.

About this clonotype: One end of the junction fails to match germline, which may point to a read error. The chain has TRBV6-1 and TRBJ2-3; D possibly corresponds to TRBD2 (5 bases). The CDR3 spans 15 residues. Germline V lookup: CDR1 MNHNS, CDR2 SASEGT. CDR3 in DNA: TGTACCAGTGGGGAGTGGGCAAAAGCCACAGATACGCAGTATTTT. This sequence encodes CTSGEWAKATDTQYF.

Only a few counts were recorded for this clonotype. The chain links TRBV12-3 or TRBV12-4 to TRBJ1-4; D not certain. The length of the CDR3 is 14 residues. Trimming stripped 4 bases from V and 1 base from J, with 7 bases between. CDR3: CASSSDRTNEKLFF. In DNA, the CDR3 is TGTGCCAGCAGTTCGGACCGAACTAATGAAAAACTGTTTTTT.

The CDR3 DNA reads TGTGCCAGCAGTACCAGAGGCAGGGTTGATCAGCCCCAGCATTTT. Its protein is CASSTRGRVDQPQHF. The chain is built from TRBV28 and TRBJ1-5; a weak D match, TRBD1 (5 bases). Looked up from germline, CDR1 is MDHEN and CDR2 is SYDVKM. The ends were cut back, 5 bases at V and 5 bases at J, with 16 bases in the middle. This CDR3 contains 15 residues.

V and J are TRBV30 and TRBJ2-7; 8 nucleotides match TRBD1. Germline CDR1 is GTSNPN and CDR2 is SVGIG (reference sequence). V was pared by 4 bases and J by 5 bases, with 10 bases of the junction left unmatched. The CDR3 runs to 14 residues. CDR3 loop: CAWILDRGVNEQYF. The DNA of the CDR3 is TGTGCCTGGATCCTAGACAGGGGTGTGAACGAGCAGTACTTC.

This chain links TRBV5-1 with TRBJ1-4; no reliable D call. Germline CDR1 SGHRS, CDR2 YFSETQ. The CDR3 is 13 residues long. The ends were cut back, 4 bases at V and 5 bases at J, with 9 bases in the middle. In nucleotides, the CDR3 is TGCGCCAGCAGCAATACACTCAATGAAAAACTGTTTTTT. This codes for CASSNTLNEKLFF.

The table lists this clonotype with many counts. The chain is built from TRBV12-3 or TRBV12-4 and TRBJ2-3, with 8 bases identical to TRBD2. V shed 6 bases, J shed 4 bases, and the junction held 12 bases outside the gene matches. The CDR3 totals 16 residues. The chain's CDR3 is CASSRTRGGLADTQYF. The CDR3, as DNA: TGTGCCAGCAGCAGAACCCGGGGGGGCCTCGCAGATACGCAGTATTTT.

This clonotype showed up just once. The V gene is TRBV7-2, the J gene TRBJ2-1; TRBD2 matches 14 bases. J lost 8 bases, V lost 8 bases, and 11 bases had no gene match. The CDR3 spans 16 residues. Per the germline V gene, CDR1 is SGHTA and CDR2 is FQGNSA. For the CDR3, the DNA is TGTGCCAGCGGCACCGGGACTAGCGGGGGTTTTTATGAGCAGTTCTTC. It yields the protein CASGTGTSGGFYEQFF.

The chain couples TRBV21-1 to TRBJ2-5; the D call TRBD1 from the table was never checked on the DNA. TRBV21-1 is annotated as a pseudogene. This CDR3 has 17 amino acids. The chain's CDR3 is CASSKAARGLFQETQYF. CDR3 nucleotides: TGTGCCAGCAGCAAAGCTGCGAGGGGGCTTTTTCAAGAGACCCAGTACTTC.

This clonotype has just a few counts. The chain has TRBV20-1 and TRBJ1-1; TRBD1 agrees at 8 bases. Germline-derived CDR1 and CDR2 are DFQATT and SNEGSKA (reference sequence). V lost 6 bases and J lost 1; bases outside the gene matches: 10. The CDR3 loop spans 15 amino acids. CDR3 in DNA: TGCAGTGCCCCCAAGGACAGGGAACCGAACACTGAAGCTTTCTTT. Protein product: CSAPKDREPNTEAFF.